This T cell receptor beta chain was identified during a study of blood T cell repertoires in COVID-19 (TCRdb year 2020). With regard to the full study: Collaborator samples came from the United States, Italy and Spain and covered acute and convalescent phases of COVID-19. A de-identified subject ID, COVID-19 status, age in years and sex were almost always included in the sample metadata. The material from the prospective study consisted of cDNA or gDNA derived from T cells, B-cell-depleted T cells, or PBMCs. The samples were drawn from two sources: the first 160 participants of the ongoing ImmuneRACE study, and 1,254 subjects contributed by 6 global collaborators. The dataset comprised deeply sampled blood TCRbeta repertoires from subjects exposed to, actively infected with, or recovered from COVID-19. Where available, HLA class I and class II types were obtained from metadata supplied by the sample provider rather than from assay-based typing. A freely available public database, intended as a resource for researchers studying the immune response to SARS-CoV-2, is where the repertoires were released. What the study reported, not specific to this receptor: Clinical and demographic metadata were provided uncurated, with the amount varying by source and participant.

Participants in the prospective study were enrolled through a virtual design, were aged roughly 18 to 95 years, and lived in roughly 24 United States geographic areas. In the prospective study, cohorts were assigned on the basis of participant-reported clinical history obtained from a screening survey and a study questionnaire. For ImmuneRACE Cohort 3, a participant was defined as recovered based on two consecutive negative NP/OP PCR tests, clearance by a healthcare professional, or resolution of symptoms. Each participant in the prospective study had whole blood, serum and a nasopharyngeal or oropharyngeal swab collected by mobile phlebotomists. Additional blood draws and questionnaires over a roughly two-month period could optionally be provided by prospective study participants. Blood samples from the prospective study were shipped frozen or at room temperature prior to DNA extraction. TCRbeta CDR3 regions were amplified from genomic DNA using the immunoSEQ Assay, a bias-controlled multiplex PCR. The original methods were these. Within the assay, amplification of reference gene primers was used to estimate how many nucleated cells each sample contained. Sequence reads were collapsed and filtered to measure the absolute abundance of every unique TCRbeta CDR3 rearrangement. For each sample, productive Simpson clonality was calculated as the square root of Simpson's diversity index over productive rearrangements. TCRdb retrieved this table from immuneACCESS and kept in-frame rearrangements only. Not all clones are present; in checked studies, unresolved V genes account for under half, and no reason is known for the remainder. V, J and clone size were drawn from that table, and D and trimming were deduced from the DNA. The sample table contains about 200,000 clones; only one count was recorded for around 87% of them. Clones ranked in the top ten supply approximately 2.4% of the sample.

Of note for this clone: What antigen it recognizes has not been identified. Nothing much larger sits one base from this clone, and base qualities are not available.

There are 15 amino acids in the CDR3, from cysteine to phenylalanine inclusive. CDR3 DNA only is kept here, 45 bases in frame from base 1. Here V drops 0 bases and J drops 2 bases, and the junction holds 5 bases not matched to any gene. The germline V gene sets CDR1 to SGHDT and CDR2 to YYEEEE. The receptor was derived from a woman in her twenties or thirties who had recovered from COVID-19. The chain is encoded by TRBV5-6 joined to TRBJ2-7, with 7 bases in between that match TRBD1. The sequenced sample consisted of PBMCs or T cells enriched from blood (not recorded which). The bases read TGTGCCAGCAGCTTGGTCTGGCAGGGGGCCTACGAGCAGTACTTC. Protein translation: CASSLVWQGAYEQYF.